The source of this TCR beta chain is a study of cytomegalovirus exposure and HLA in healthy donors. At the level of the study: The study's early data release held about 77 million unique TCRs from HLA-typed donors.

The CDR3 covers 13 residues. The germline V gene encodes CDR1 SGHRS and CDR2 YFSETQ. The V end lost 2 bases, the J end lost 6 bases, and 11 bases lay between the germline ends. With respect to this clone: Antigen specificity is unknown.

General study points: Later analysis demonstrated an association between a missense DCLRE1C variant and TCR beta V- and J-gene trimming. In vitro, three CMV-associated chains proved specific for CMV antigens.

The PCR employed 60 Vbeta primers together with 13 Jbeta primers. Clones were read by immunoSEQ multiplex PCR, and TCRdb kept only the in-frame ones, dropping some. The sample consists of about 140,000 clones, 60% to 85% of them appearing once. This sequence was found in a man aged 35-49 years in good health and CMV-seronegative. V gene TRBV5-1 combines with J gene TRBJ1-2; D is unresolved. The sample was PBMCs. The CDR3 DNA follows: TGCGCCAGCAGCTTCGAGGATATCCATGGCTACACCTTC. Amino acid sequence: CASSFEDIHGYTF.